These 16 T cell receptor beta chains share one sample of origin, sequenced in a study of T-cell memory formation after mild COVID-19. From the 5' RACE reads, TCRdb called clonotypes with MiXCR, one entry per CDR3 protein. The sample carries about 190,000 distinct CDR3 sequences, around 18% recorded once. Sequenced sample: PBMCs or a T cell subset sorted from them (not recorded which). The source is an adult woman who had mild COVID-19 (a few samples of this study predate the infection). Cell type and time point are not known.

The V and J genes are TRBV7-9 and TRBJ2-2; 7 bases align to TRBD1. This CDR3 contains 16 residues. CDR1 is SEHNR and CDR2 is FQNEAQ in the germline V gene (reference sequence). CDR3 DNA: TGTCCCCACGTATTCGACAGGGCAGACTGGACCGGGGAGCTGTTTTTT. Amino acid sequence: CPHVFDRADWTGELFF.

V and J are TRBV4-2 and TRBJ2-1, with a weak D call TRBD1 (5 bases). Trimming removed 1 base at V and 8 bases at J, with 12 bases between. Germline lookup yields CDR1 LGHNA and CDR2 YNFKEQ. CDR3 length equals 14 residues. The CDR3 nucleotides are TGTGCCAGCAGCCAAGTCAGTAGGGGCGATGAGCAGTTCTTC. Translating it yields CASSQVSRGDEQFF.

The V and J genes are TRBV5-1 and TRBJ1-4; D may be TRBD1 (5 bases). V was clipped by 3 bases and J by 6 bases, with 12 bases between them. Germline V lookup: CDR1 SGHRS, CDR2 YFSETQ. The CDR3 spans 14 residues. The CDR3 DNA follows: TGCGCCAGCAGCTCCGGCAGGGCCGATGAAAAACTGTTTTTT. Translating it yields CASSSGRADEKLFF.

This rearrangement joins TRBV18 to TRBJ2-7; D ambiguous. Germline assignment: CDR1 KGHSH and CDR2 LQKENI. The V gene lost 4 bases and the J gene lost 0 bases, with 10 bases spanning the gap. CDR3 size: 14 residues. The CDR3, as DNA: TGTGCCAGCTCACGGATCGAGAGCTCCTACGAGCAGTACTTC. Its translation is CASSRIESSYEQYF.

This clonotype was counted only a few times. CDR3 amino acids: CASRHAGGNYEQYF. In DNA, the CDR3 is TGTGCCAGCAGACACGCTGGGGGGAACTACGAGCAGTACTTC. The chain has TRBV11-1 and TRBJ2-7, with a weak D call TRBD2 (6 bases). CDR3 length: 14 residues. CDR1 SGHAT and CDR2 FQDESV come from the germline V gene (reference sequence). Trimming cost V 6 bases and J 3 bases, with 15 bases left between them. Full variable domain (rest looked up from reference TRBV11-1 and TRBJ2-7): EAEVAQSPRYKITEKSQAVAFWCDPISGHATLYWYRQILGQGPELLVQFQDESVVDDSQLPKDRFSAERLKGVDSTLKIQPAELGDSAMYLCASRHAGGNYEQYFGPGTRLTVT.

There are many counts of this clonotype. The chain uses TRBV5-1 and TRBJ2-5, with TRBD2 matching over 12 bases. The germline V gene encodes CDR1 SGHRS and CDR2 YFSETQ. The V and J ends lost 7 bases and 6 bases, in that order; junction bases with no gene match: 19. The CDR3 runs to 18 residues. Written as DNA, the CDR3 is TGCGCCAGCGGAGAGCGGATGGCTAGCGGGAGGGCCGGAAAGACCCAGTACTTC. Protein product: CASGERMASGRAGKTQYF.

This clonotype was seen a handful of times. V gene TRBV24-1 combines with J gene TRBJ1-2; D unclear. Trimming took off 0 bases at V and 6 bases at J, with 19 bases between the two ends. The CDR3 has 17 amino acids. Germline V CDR1 and CDR2: KGHDR, SFDVKD. The DNA for the CDR3 is TGTGCCACCAGTGATTTGGATCAGGAACGGCCCGACGATGGCTACACCTTC. Protein sequence: CATSDLDQERPDDGYTF.

This clonotype was picked up a small number of times. J is TRBJ2-7 and V is TRBV15; D is undetermined. V gave up 1 base and J gave up 3 bases, with 10 bases separating them. The CDR3 runs to 14 residues. The germline gives CDR1 LNHNV, CDR2 YYDKDF (reference sequence). CDR3 amino acids: CATSRGSQIYEQYF. Written as DNA, the CDR3 is TGTGCCACCAGCAGAGGCTCCCAGATCTACGAGCAGTACTTC.

This chain uses TRBV5-1 with TRBJ1-1; maybe TRBD1 (5 bases). V was pared by 4 bases and J by 2 bases, with 12 bases between. The germline gives CDR1 SGHRS, CDR2 YFSETQ. The CDR3 covers 14 residues. The CDR3 DNA sequence: TGCGCCAGCAGCCCGACAGCAGGAAACACTGAAGCTTTCTTT. Residues: CASSPTAGNTEAFF. The whole variable domain, filled in from reference TRBV5-1 and TRBJ1-1, reads KAGVTQTPRYLIKTRGQQVTLSCSPISGHRSVSWYQQTPGQGLQFLFEYFSETQRNKGNFPGRFSGRQFSNSRSEMNVSTLELGDSALYLCASSPTAGNTEAFFGQGTRLTVV.

The genes are TRBV20-1 and TRBJ1-4; TRBD1 agrees at 10 bases. V shed 6 bases, J shed 15 bases, and the junction held 16 bases outside the gene matches. This CDR3 spans 14 amino acids. Germline V lookup: CDR1 DFQATT, CDR2 SNEGSKA (reference sequence). In DNA, the CDR3 is TGCAGTGCCAATCCTGACAGGGGGCGCTTAAGGATGTTTTTT. Protein product: CSANPDRGRLRMFF.

Here the CDR3 reads CASTRVLGLYNEQFF. CDR3 DNA sequence: TGTGCCAGTACCCGAGTATTGGGGTTATACAATGAGCAGTTCTTC. V is TRBV19 and J is TRBJ2-1, with D unclear. Trimming took off 7 bases at V and 4 bases at J, with 17 bases between the two ends. The CDR3 totals 15 residues. The germline V gene encodes CDR1 LNHDA and CDR2 SQIVND (reference sequence).

This clonotype showed up many times. The V and J genes are TRBV4-1 and TRBJ2-3, with 11 bases matching TRBD2. The V and J ends lost 4 bases and 0 bases, in that order; junction bases with no gene match: 6. The germline CDR1 and CDR2 sequences are MGHRA and YSYEKL. The CDR3 runs 17 residues. DNA of the CDR3: TGCGCCAGCAGCCCCTACGGGACTAGCGGAAGCACAGATACGCAGTATTTT. Its protein product is CASSPYGTSGSTDTQYF.

V gene TRBV2 combines with J gene TRBJ2-1, with D unresolved. CDR3 length: 13 amino acids. The V and J ends lost 0 bases and 15 bases respectively, with 15 bases between them. Germline V lookup: CDR1 SNHLY, CDR2 FYNNEI. The CDR3: CASSEARLELGFF. The CDR3 region has the DNA TGTGCCAGCAGTGAAGCGCGGCTAGAGCTGGGGTTCTTC.

The chain couples TRBV6-5 to TRBJ1-6; no definite D call. This CDR3 is built from 12 residues. Germline CDR1 and CDR2: MNHEY and SVGAGI. V lost 6 bases, J lost 10 bases, and 10 bases lay in between. Here the CDR3 reads CASRRDQSPLHF. The DNA for the CDR3 is TGTGCCAGCAGGAGAGATCAATCACCCCTCCACTTT.

This chain connects TRBV12-3 or TRBV12-4 to TRBJ2-7; TRBD1 agrees at 8 bases. The junction had 8 bases not matched to a gene; V was cut back by 5 bases and J by 5 bases. The length of the CDR3 is 14 residues. CDR3 in amino acids: CASSTRTGRDEQYF. In DNA, the CDR3 is TGTGCCAGCAGTACGCGGACAGGGCGCGACGAGCAGTACTTC.

The V call is TRBV5-1, the J call TRBJ2-7; 7 bases align to TRBD1. The V gene's germline CDR1 is SGHRS and CDR2 YFSETQ. Trimming at V came to 0 bases and at J to 5 bases, leaving 8 bases not matched to a gene. CDR3 length: 15 residues. CDR3 region: CASSLGGRGNDEQYF. The DNA of the CDR3 is TGCGCCAGCAGCTTGGGAGGCAGGGGGAACGACGAGCAGTACTTC. Variable domain in full (rest from reference TRBV5-1 and TRBJ2-7): KAGVTQTPRYLIKTRGQQVTLSCSPISGHRSVSWYQQTPGQGLQFLFEYFSETQRNKGNFPGRFSGRQFSNSRSEMNVSTLELGDSALYLCASSLGGRGNDEQYFGPGTRLTVT.